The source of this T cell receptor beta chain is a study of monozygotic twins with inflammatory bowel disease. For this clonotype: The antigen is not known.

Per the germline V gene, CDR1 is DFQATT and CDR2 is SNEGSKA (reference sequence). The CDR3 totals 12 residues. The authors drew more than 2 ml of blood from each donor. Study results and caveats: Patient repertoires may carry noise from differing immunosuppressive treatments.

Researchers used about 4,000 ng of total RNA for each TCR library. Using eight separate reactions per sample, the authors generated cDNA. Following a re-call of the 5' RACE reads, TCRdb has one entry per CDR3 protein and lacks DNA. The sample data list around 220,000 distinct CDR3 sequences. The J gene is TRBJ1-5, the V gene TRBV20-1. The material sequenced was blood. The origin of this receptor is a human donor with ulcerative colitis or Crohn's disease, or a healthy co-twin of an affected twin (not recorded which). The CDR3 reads CSGTPGGQPQHF.